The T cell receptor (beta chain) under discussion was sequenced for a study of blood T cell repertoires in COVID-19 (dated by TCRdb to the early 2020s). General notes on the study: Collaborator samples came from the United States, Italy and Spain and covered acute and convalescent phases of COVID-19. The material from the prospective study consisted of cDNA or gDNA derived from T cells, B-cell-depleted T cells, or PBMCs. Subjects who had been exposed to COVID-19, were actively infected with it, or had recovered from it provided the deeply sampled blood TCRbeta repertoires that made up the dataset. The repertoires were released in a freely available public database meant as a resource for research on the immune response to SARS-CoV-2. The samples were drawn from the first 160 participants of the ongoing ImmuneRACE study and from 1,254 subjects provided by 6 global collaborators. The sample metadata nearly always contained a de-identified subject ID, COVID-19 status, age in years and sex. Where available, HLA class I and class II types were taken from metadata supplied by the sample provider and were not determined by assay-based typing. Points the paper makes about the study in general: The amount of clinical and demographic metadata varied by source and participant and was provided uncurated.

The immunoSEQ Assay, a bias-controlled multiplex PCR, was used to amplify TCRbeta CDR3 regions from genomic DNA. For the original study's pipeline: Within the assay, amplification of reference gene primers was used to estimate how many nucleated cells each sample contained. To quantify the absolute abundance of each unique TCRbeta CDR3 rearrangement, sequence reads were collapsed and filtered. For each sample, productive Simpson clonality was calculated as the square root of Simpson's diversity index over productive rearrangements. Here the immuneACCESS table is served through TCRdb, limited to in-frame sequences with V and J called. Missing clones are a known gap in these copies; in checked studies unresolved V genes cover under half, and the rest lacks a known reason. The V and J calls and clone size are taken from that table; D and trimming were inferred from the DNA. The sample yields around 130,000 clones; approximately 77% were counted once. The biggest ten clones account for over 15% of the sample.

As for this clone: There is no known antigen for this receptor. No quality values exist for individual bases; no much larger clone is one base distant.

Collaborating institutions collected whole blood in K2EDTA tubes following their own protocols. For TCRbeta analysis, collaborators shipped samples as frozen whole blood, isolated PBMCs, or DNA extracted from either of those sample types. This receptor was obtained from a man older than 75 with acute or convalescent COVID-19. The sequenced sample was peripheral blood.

The DNA is TGCAGCGTTGGAGCAGGAATTCCTTCGCAGGGAAACACCATATATTTT. This encodes CSVGAGIPSQGNTIYF. The sequence links TRBV29-1 to TRBJ1-3, with no confident D gene call. The CDR3, cysteine through phenylalanine, is 16 amino acids long. The entry retains the CDR3 DNA only, 48 bases that are in frame from base 1. CDR1 and CDR2 are read off the germline V gene as SQVTM and ANQGSEA. The V and J ends are trimmed by 4 bases and 4 bases, leaving 20 bases between them.